This T cell receptor (beta chain) was retrieved from a study of blood T cells in healthy people across ages (dated by TCRdb to 2014 to 2015). Looking at the study overall: In model experiments, template switching captured about one uniquely barcoded TCR beta cDNA molecule for every two T cells. The study measured age-related changes in TCR beta repertoire diversity using deep sequencing normalized with unique cDNA molecular identifiers. The donors were split into four age groups: young (average about 15 years), middle-aged (roughly 39), aged (about 56) and long-lived (approximately 80). To avoid experimental bias, donors of different ages were spread randomly across the sequencing lanes. Using the same blood draw, the study looked at two additional independent replicas of 1 million unique cDNA reads for two donors, one aged 18 to 30 and the other aged 80 or older.

The library came from 5' RACE. Sequencing relied on an Illumina HiSeq 2500. A second roughly 6 to 12 cycle PCR used a sample-barcoded 5' primer and a J-beta primer mix. Each TCR beta cDNA molecule received a unique molecular identifier from a template-switch 5' adaptor carrying 12 random nucleotides. At least 2.5 million CDR3-containing paired-end reads were obtained from each sample. First-strand cDNA was synthesized from all RNA with the Mint cDNA synthesis kit, primed by a TRBC-specific oligonucleotide. Following uracil-DNA glycosylase treatment, all cDNA underwent a first 18-cycle PCR with the universal primers M1SS and BC2_uni_R. From the authors' description of their analysis: Each sample was normalized by randomly selecting 1 million high-quality reads, each carrying a distinct molecular identifier. Reads sharing molecular identifiers were discarded rather than binned into consensus sequences. MiTCR, with a Q25 quality threshold and the strictest error-elimination algorithm, was used for CDR3 identification, clonotype clustering and error correction. Lower-bound total TCR beta diversity was estimated with a nonparametric unseen species model using Euler transformation. TCRdb handled the public reads itself, with Q25 trimming in fastp and clone calling in MiXCR, and kept productive beta chains. Rows are combined by CDR3 protein, so each entry shows the most common genes and DNA. TCRdb's processing, not the study's, gives the V and J calls here. The sample contains hundreds of thousands of distinct CDR3 sequences, more than 50% of them found a single time. Roughly 25% of the sample goes to the ten largest clones.

Here is what the overall study found, with its caveats: Since profiling was done on bulk unsorted PBMCs, naive and antigen-experienced compartments could not be conclusively compared. Compared with the aged group, the long-lived group had more naive CD4+ T cells, fewer expanded clones and increased TCR diversity, suggesting age selection. Because donor CMV infection status was unknown, age-related changes in expanded clonotypes were potentially confounded. As age increased, observed TCR beta diversity per million T cells dropped in a roughly linear way, and a significant reduction was already evident by age approximately 40. Estimates of total diversity based on one million sequenced T cells were regarded as lower bounds and as underestimates. The percentage of naive T cells measured by flow cytometry correlated strongly with observed TCR beta diversity.

Notes on this clonotype: It has no known antigen specificity. Base qualities are not provided; no much larger clone lies one nucleotide away.

The donors were roughly 40 Caucasian individuals from Russia, aged roughly 6 to 90 years, who were systemically healthy. Approximately 9 milliliters of peripheral blood were collected from each donor into EDTA-treated Vacutainer tubes. Ficoll-Paque density-gradient centrifugation was used to isolate PBMCs, with at least 6.5 million per sample. Total RNA was extracted from PBMCs with Trizol reagent, with at least 5 micrograms obtained per sample. For every donor, an aliquot of PBMCs went through flow cytometry to measure the percentages of naive CD45RAhigh/CD27high T cells. Trimming accounts for 5 bases at V and 5 bases at J, while the number of junction bases matched to no gene is 7. The germline V gene yields KGHSH for CDR1 and LQKENI for CDR2. The CDR3, cysteine through phenylalanine, is 14 amino acids long. Only the CDR3 DNA is retained, 42 bases long and in frame from the first base.

Material: blood. This TCR came from a man aged 35 to 55 in good health. This sequence uses TRBV18 and TRBJ2-7; 9 central nucleotides agree with TRBD1. The CDR3 sequence is CASSSTGGNNEQYF. The DNA is TGTGCCAGCTCATCGACAGGGGGAAATAACGAGCAGTACTTC. Outside the CDR3, residues come from the reference TRBV18 and TRBJ2-7 proteins, so the full variable domain is: NAGVMQNPRHLVRRRGQEARLRCSPMKGHSHVYWYRQLPEEGLKFMVYLQKENIIDESGMPKERFSAEFPKEGPSILRIQQVVRGDSAAYFCASSSTGGNNEQYFGPGTRLTVT.